This TCR beta chain comes out of a study of T cells in Graves' hyperthyroidism and ophthalmopathy (dated by TCRdb to between 2018 and 2020). At the level of the whole study: Peripheral blood samples were taken at the time of initial diagnosis, prior to any treatment. A discovery cohort of approximately 100 patients, 43 with Graves' ophthalmopathy and approximately 55 with stable Graves' hyperthyroidism, was used to find distinguishing TCR V-J signatures. Whether ophthalmopathy could be predicted prospectively was tested in an independent validation cohort made up of 18 to 20 hyperthyroidism patients plus 17 patients who later progressed to ophthalmopathy. The 100 discovery patients were divided at random into training and test sets in a 7:3 ratio. In addition, the study compared T-cell repertoires in thyroid tissue and in blood from about 6 Graves' hyperthyroidism patients. After blood sampling, hyperthyroidism patients were treated with methimazole at a starting dose of 30 mg daily, and ophthalmopathy patients were treated with high-dose intravenous methylprednisolone. TCR Vbeta CDR3 sequencing of around 130 peripheral blood samples (under 45 ophthalmopathy, about 80 hyperthyroidism and some 17 progressor patients) is reported in the paper. Broader findings and caveats from the paper: Most expanded thyroid clonotypes (frequency above 0.001) were also detected in blood, a finding suggesting that blood repertoires may reflect thyroid immune responses. No statistical method was used to set the sample size in advance, and investigators knew the group allocation. In cross-validation, a model built on a 13 V-J signature told ophthalmopathy apart from stable hyperthyroidism with approximately 90% sensitivity and approximately 81% specificity, and in testing the same model reached 80%/75%. In validation, the model predicted progression to ophthalmopathy a median of roughly 6.2 months before onset, with about 70% sensitivity and more than 72% specificity.

TCR beta CDR3 regions were amplified from RNA transcripts. The TCR CDR3 was subjected to a first round of RT-PCR using the HTBI primer set and the Qiagen OneStep RT-PCR kit. A second multiplex PCR round built the libraries, followed by size selection and purification. Sequencing of the libraries was done on an Illumina HiSeq2000 using paired-end 100 bp reads. From the authors' description of their analysis: SOAPnuke was used to process the raw data, removing reads that contained adapters or uncalled bases, had a mean Phred below 15, or lacked an exact match to the constant primer or identifier. COPE v1.2.5 was used to merge the high-quality paired reads, and each unique nucleotide sequence was defined as a clonotype. MiTCR v1.1 was used to align the clonotypes against IMGT TRBV, TRBD and TRBJ reference segments. Only V-J combinations with frequency above 0.0001, covering 99% to 99.2% of repertoires, were analysed. A TCS score was defined as the ratio of F50 (clonal expansion) to E x V (chaos), with BLOSUM62-based TCRdist applied between CDR3 peptides within each V-J. Welch's t-statistics and random forest reduced around 510 V-J features to 13, which were used in a naive Bayes classifier (R e1071). In TCRdb, the public reads were trimmed at Q25 with fastp and aligned with MiXCR, with productive beta chains retained. Rows are unified per CDR3 protein, each entry keeping the most common DNA and genes. These V and J calls originate from TCRdb's pipeline instead of the authors' own analysis. The sample data list hundreds of thousands of distinct CDR3 sequences, and roughly 20% of these were observed just once. The ten largest clones take up 34% of the sample.

Turning to this clonotype: The specificity of this receptor is unknown. There are no base qualities to consult, and no much larger clone falls within one base.

Trimming takes 6 bases from V and 0 bases from J, and the germline ends sit 11 bases apart. From a lookup of the germline V gene, CDR1 and CDR2 are SQVTM and ANQGSEA. CDR3 length: 13 amino acids, cysteine to phenylalanine. The sequence is cut down to CDR3 DNA, 39 bases in frame from base 1. Moderately to severely active disease, a Clinical Activity Score of at least 3, a NOSPECS grade of at least 4, and a duration under 3 months were present in ophthalmopathy patients. Patients with uncontrolled infections, other autoimmune diseases, pregnancy or lactation were excluded. Diagnoses were based on clinical symptoms, serum thyroxine and TRAb, thyroid ultrasound and orbital computed tomography. PBMCs were isolated from more than 8 ml of fresh peripheral blood by Ficoll-Paque density gradient centrifugation. Total RNA was extracted with Trizol reagent, and quality was checked on an Agilent 2100 Bioanalyzer.

This sequence was found in a man aged 30-40 years with Graves' ophthalmopathy. The sample comprised blood. The V and J segments used are TRBV29-1 and TRBJ1-1; the D gene cannot be named for sure. The bases are TGCAGCGTCGCTAGCAGTATGAACACTGAAGCTTTCTTT. Its translation is CSVASSMNTEAFF.